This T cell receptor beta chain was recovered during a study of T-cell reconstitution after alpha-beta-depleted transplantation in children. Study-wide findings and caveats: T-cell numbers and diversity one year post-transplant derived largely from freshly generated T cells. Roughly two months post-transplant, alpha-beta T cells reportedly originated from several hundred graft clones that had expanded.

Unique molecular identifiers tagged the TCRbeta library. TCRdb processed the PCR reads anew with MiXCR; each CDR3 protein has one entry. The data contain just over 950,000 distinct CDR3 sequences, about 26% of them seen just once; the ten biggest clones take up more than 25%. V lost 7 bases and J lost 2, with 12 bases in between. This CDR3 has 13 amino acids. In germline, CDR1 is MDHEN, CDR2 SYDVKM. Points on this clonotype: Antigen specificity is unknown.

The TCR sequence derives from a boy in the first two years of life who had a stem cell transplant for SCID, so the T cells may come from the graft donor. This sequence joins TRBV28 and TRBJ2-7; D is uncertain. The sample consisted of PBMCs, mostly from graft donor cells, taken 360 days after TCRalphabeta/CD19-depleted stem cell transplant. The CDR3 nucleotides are TGTGCCAGCACGATCGGGCTCCCCTACGAGCAGTACTTC. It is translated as CASTIGLPYEQYF. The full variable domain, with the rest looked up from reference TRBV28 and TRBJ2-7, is DVKVTQSSRYLVKRTGEKVFLECVQDMDHENMFWYRQDPGLGLRLIYFSYDVKMKEKGDIPEGYSVSREKKERFSLILESASTNQTSMYLCASTIGLPYEQYFGPGTRLTVT.